The 18 T cell receptor beta chains listed next were all sequenced from one sample in a study of cytomegalovirus exposure and HLA in healthy donors. PCR used 60 Vbeta primers and 13 Jbeta primers. Produced via immunoSEQ multiplex PCR; TCRdb's table is partial and in-frame only. This sample has 150,000 to 200,000 clones, with around 79% found just once. Sequencing was performed on PBMCs. Every receptor here comes from a woman between 45 and 60 years old in good health and CMV-seropositive.

This clone was observed once. CDR3 in DNA: TGTGCCAGCAGTTCTGGGCGGGGGGGCACAGATACGCAGTATTTT. This translates into CASSSGRGGTDTQYF. The rearrangement links TRBV6-5 to TRBJ2-3, with 8 bases matching TRBD2. The V gene end was trimmed by 4 bases and the J gene end by 1 base; junction bases not matched to a gene: 4. The CDR3 runs to 15 residues. Germline V gene data show CDR1 as MNHEY and CDR2 as SVGAGI.

The chain employs TRBV2 and TRBJ2-7, with TRBD2 identical over 12 bases. The CDR3 consists of 13 residues. With 6 bases clipped from V and 7 bases from J, the junction kept 4 bases outside the gene matches. Germline values: CDR1 SNHLY, CDR2 FYNNEI. This CDR3 is CASSQTSGGEQYF. The CDR3 DNA sequence: TGTGCCAGCAGCCAGACTAGCGGGGGTGAGCAGTACTTC.

V gene TRBV27 combines with J gene TRBJ2-7; 11 nucleotides match TRBD2. CDR3 length: 14 residues. Germline V gene sequence: CDR1 MNHEY, CDR2 SMNVEV (reference sequence). Unmatched junction bases numbered 5, after V lost 6 bases and J lost 4 bases. The CDR3 DNA reads as TGTGCCAGCAGACTACTAGCGGGAGCTTACGAGCAGTACTTC. As protein: CASRLLAGAYEQYF.

The rearrangement links TRBV4-2 to TRBJ1-5; TRBD1 is a possible D gene (6 bases). CDR1 LGHNA and CDR2 YNFKEQ come from the germline V gene. The V end was cut by 0 bases, the J end by 4 bases, with 10 bases between. The CDR3 contains 15 residues. CDR3 DNA: TGTGCCAGCAGCCAAGATAGGGGGACAAATCAGCCCCAGCATTTT. It encodes CASSQDRGTNQPQHF.

In its sample, this clone was seen many times. The V call is TRBV4-3, the J call TRBJ2-3, with D tentatively TRBD1 (6 bases). The CDR3 is 18 amino acids. V was clipped by 1 base and J by 0 bases, with 17 bases between them. Germline V gives CDR1 LGHNA, CDR2 YSLEER. The CDR3 DNA sequence: TGCGCCAGCAGCCAAGCCCCAGCAGGGGCCCATAGCACAGATACGCAGTATTTT. This gives the protein CASSQAPAGAHSTDTQYF.

The chain carries TRBV7-2 and TRBJ2-3; TRBD1 agrees at 7 bases. Germline trimming cut 3 bases from V and 0 bases from J; bases unmatched to any gene: 0. The germline V gene encodes CDR1 SGHTA and CDR2 FQGNSA. This CDR3 is built from 14 residues. This CDR3 reads CASSLGQSTDTQYF. In DNA form, the CDR3 reads TGTGCCAGCAGCTTGGGACAGAGCACAGATACGCAGTATTTT.

The chain combines TRBV2 with TRBJ1-1, with 10 bases matching TRBD1. The V gene end was trimmed by 5 bases and the J gene end by 9 bases; junction bases not matched to a gene: 9. The CDR3 consists of 14 residues. Germline assignment: CDR1 SNHLY and CDR2 FYNNEI. The CDR3 sequence: CASSSGTGVPKAFF. The CDR3 DNA is TGTGCCAGCAGTAGTGGGACAGGGGTCCCGAAAGCTTTCTTT.

This clone has only one observation. The genes are TRBV9 and TRBJ1-4, with 8 bases matching TRBD1. V lost 0 bases to trimming and J lost 7 bases; unmatched junction nucleotides: 2. CDR1 SGDLS and CDR2 YYNGEE come from the germline V gene. The CDR3 runs to 14 residues. The CDR3 DNA sequence: TGTGCCAGCAGCGTAGCACAGGGGGGTGAAAAACTGTTTTTT. It is translated as CASSVAQGGEKLFF.

The chain carries TRBV30 and TRBJ1-1; 7 nucleotides line up with TRBD1. The germline V gene encodes CDR1 GTSNPN and CDR2 SVGIG (reference sequence). The CDR3 runs 13 residues. The V gene end was trimmed by 5 bases and the J gene end by 1 base; junction bases not matched to a gene: 4. CDR3 sequence (DNA): TGTGCCTGGTCCCGGACAGGGAACACTGAAGCTTTCTTT. It specifies CAWSRTGNTEAFF.

The rearrangement joins TRBV10-1 to TRBJ2-2, with D unresolved. In germline, CDR1 is WNHNN, CDR2 SYGVQD (reference sequence). V gave up 8 bases and J gave up 6 bases, with 13 bases separating them. The CDR3 contains 13 residues. CDR3 in amino acids: CASQRGSSGELFF. CDR3 DNA sequence: TGCGCCAGCCAGCGTGGGTCTTCCGGGGAGCTGTTTTTT.

The chain carries TRBV9 and TRBJ2-7; maybe TRBD1 (6 bases). Deletions cut 3 bases from V and 0 bases from J, with 7 bases between. CDR3 size: 13 residues. Germline CDR1 SGDLS, CDR2 YYNGEE. The CDR3 loop reads CASSGQDSYEQYF. The CDR3 nucleotides are TGTGCCAGCAGCGGACAGGACTCCTACGAGCAGTACTTC.

This clone was seen a single time. The rearrangement uses TRBV27 and TRBJ1-2; a weak D match, TRBD1 (5 bases). The CDR3 spans 16 residues. The V end was cut by 2 bases, the J end by 0 bases, with 13 bases between. Germline V gene sequence: CDR1 MNHEY, CDR2 SMNVEV (reference sequence). The CDR3, as DNA: TGTGCCAGCAGTTTAAACGCGGGGCTCCCTAACTATGGCTACACCTTC. Its translation is CASSLNAGLPNYGYTF.

This clone was recorded only once. This chain uses TRBV27 with TRBJ2-3; D ambiguous. Germline CDR1 is MNHEY and CDR2 is SMNVEV (reference sequence). Trimming took off 3 bases at V and 5 bases at J, with 15 bases between the two ends. This CDR3 is built from 15 residues. The CDR3 nucleotides read TGTGCCAGCAGTTTGATCCGACGGAGTGGAGATACGCAGTATTTT. This codes for CASSLIRRSGDTQYF.

The chain uses TRBV5-8 and TRBJ2-7; D is perhaps TRBD1 (5 bases). The CDR3 contains 14 residues. V lost 0 bases and J 1 base, leaving 8 bases between the germline ends. Per germline, CDR1 SGHTS and CDR2 YDEGEE. CDR3: CASSLESGSYEQYF. The CDR3 nucleotides are TGTGCCAGCAGCTTGGAGTCAGGGTCCTACGAGCAGTACTTC.

The J gene is TRBJ1-1, the V gene TRBV28; TRBD1 agrees at 10 bases. The CDR3 has 19 amino acids. V was clipped by 1 base and J by 2 bases; unmatched bases: 13. The germline V gene has CDR1 MDHEN and CDR2 SYDVKM. In DNA form, the CDR3 reads TGTGCCAGCAGTTTATTAGCGTCCGGGACAGGGGCTAAAAACACTGAAGCTTTCTTT. Translated, it gives CASSLLASGTGAKNTEAFF.

The rearrangement uses TRBV19 and TRBJ1-2; 10 nucleotides line up with TRBD1. Trimming removed 6 bases from V and 3 bases from J; junction bases left unmatched: 10. This CDR3 has 16 amino acids. Germline V gene lookup returns CDR1 LNHDA and CDR2 SQIVND (reference sequence). CDR3 nucleotide sequence: TGTGCCAGTAGCGTAACCGGGACAGGGGAGTACTATGGCTACACCTTC. This translates into CASSVTGTGEYYGYTF.

The rearrangement links TRBV28 to TRBJ1-3; D is undetermined. This CDR3 spans 14 amino acids. Germline CDR1 is MDHEN and CDR2 is SYDVKM. The V and J ends lost 3 bases and 0 bases respectively, with 6 bases between them. The CDR3 sequence is CASSLRASGNTIYF. The CDR3 DNA is TGTGCCAGCAGTTTGAGGGCCTCTGGAAACACCATATATTTT.

The chain employs TRBV11-2 and TRBJ2-7; tentatively, D is TRBD2 (6 bases). The CDR3 spans 15 residues. V lost 5 bases and J lost 2, with 16 bases in between. Germline V CDR1 and CDR2: SGHAT, FQNNGV. CDR3: CASSHPTRAAYEQYF. As DNA, the CDR3 is TGTGCCAGCAGCCATCCGACTAGGGCAGCCTACGAGCAGTACTTC.